Below are 22 T cell receptor beta chains sequenced from a single sample in a study of a mutant IDH1 vaccine in newly diagnosed glioma. Their target antigens are unknown. Time point here: week 23, last vaccination. Doses of 300 ug of mutant IDH1 20-mer peptide were given with topical imiquimod. Only in-frame clones appear in the TCRdb table, and some are missing; sequencing was by immunoSEQ multiplex PCR. The profile shows approximately 60,000 clones, over 80% of them singletons. Here the sequenced sample was PBMCs, taken from a glioma patient whose treatment included an IDH1 peptide vaccine. The source of these receptors is a man aged 40-49 years with glioma.

The rearrangement uses TRBV12-5 and TRBJ1-5; D unclear. The V and J ends lost 1 base and 2 bases respectively, with 6 bases between them. Germline CDR1 reads LGHNT; CDR2 reads FRNRAP. The CDR3 consists of 14 residues. CDR3 amino acids: CASGLGQGNQPQHF. For the CDR3, the DNA is TGTGCTAGTGGTTTGGGGCAGGGCAATCAGCCCCAGCATTTT.

The chain has TRBV19 and TRBJ2-2; possibly TRBD1 for D (5 bases). Germline CDR1 and CDR2: LNHDA and SQIVND (reference sequence). V was cut by 7 bases and J by 5 bases, with 14 bases left in between. CDR3 length: 14 residues. The CDR3 sequence is CASITQGTTGELFF. CDR3 nucleotides: TGTGCCAGTATCACTCAGGGAACAACCGGGGAGCTGTTTTTT.

The rearrangement joins TRBV11-2 to TRBJ1-4; no clear D gene. There are 11 residues in the CDR3. Trimming took off 3 bases at V and 7 bases at J, with 3 bases between the two ends. Germline CDR1 SGHAT, CDR2 FQNNGV. CDR3 DNA: TGTGCCAGCAGCTTGCGTGAAAAACTGTTTTTT. Protein product: CASSLREKLFF.

V gene TRBV29-1 combines with J gene TRBJ1-2, with D hard to call. Trimming cost V 3 bases and J 8 bases, with 10 bases left between them. There are 11 residues in the CDR3. The germline V gene encodes CDR1 SQVTM and CDR2 ANQGSEA. CDR3 region: CSVEERRGYTF. In nucleotides, the CDR3 is TGCAGCGTTGAGGAACGGCGGGGCTACACCTTC.

The rearrangement links TRBV9 to TRBJ2-3; a weak D match, TRBD2 (5 bases). The length of the CDR3 is 15 residues. Germline CDR1 and CDR2: SGDLS and YYNGEE. Deletions cut 0 bases from V and 1 base from J, with 9 bases between. The CDR3 region has the DNA TGTGCCAGCAGCGTAGGGGGAGTGGGCACAGATACGCAGTATTTT. Translated: CASSVGGVGTDTQYF.

J is TRBJ2-2 and V is TRBV5-1, with 9 nucleotides matching TRBD2. With V trimmed by 1 base and J by 6 bases, 10 bases remained unmatched. This CDR3 region has 17 residues. Germline-derived CDR1 and CDR2 are SGHRS and YFSETQ. The CDR3 reads CASSLRASGTGAGELFF. The CDR3 DNA is TGCGCCAGCAGCTTGAGGGCTAGCGGGACCGGCGCCGGGGAGCTGTTTTTT.

The rearrangement links TRBV7-2 to TRBJ2-3; 10 bases are shared with TRBD2. CDR1 and CDR2 (germline): SGHTA, FQGNSA. The V gene end was trimmed by 6 bases and the J gene end by 1 base; junction bases not matched to a gene: 13. The CDR3 loop spans 18 amino acids. The CDR3 sequence: CASSPSASGSFGTDTQYF. DNA for the CDR3: TGTGCCAGCAGTCCCAGCGCTAGCGGGAGTTTTGGCACAGATACGCAGTATTTT.

This sequence joins TRBV7-9 and TRBJ1-1, with D possibly matching TRBD1 (5 bases). V shed 5 bases and J shed 5 bases, with 9 bases lying between them. Germline CDR1 and CDR2: SEHNR and FQNEAQ (reference sequence). The CDR3 runs to 12 residues. The CDR3 DNA reads TGTGCCAGCAGCAATCAGGGTACTGAAGCTTTCTTT. It encodes CASSNQGTEAFF.

This chain uses TRBV15 with TRBJ1-1, with unresolved D. Germline V gives CDR1 LNHNV, CDR2 YYDKDF (reference sequence). CDR3 length: 13 amino acids. V lost 5 bases and J 4 bases, leaving 11 bases between the germline ends. The chain's CDR3 is CATSRTPGTEAFF. The CDR3 DNA sequence: TGTGCCACCAGCCGGACCCCTGGCACTGAAGCTTTCTTT.

V gene TRBV21-1 combines with J gene TRBJ1-1; TRBD1 was called by the table and not checked on the DNA. TRBV21-1 is assigned pseudogene status. The CDR3 runs to 24 residues. Here the CDR3 DNA reads TGTGCCAGCAGCAAAAAATGCTTGCGCGCGGGTATCCAGGGGGCCTGTGGTTTTTTAACTGAAGCTTTCTTT. Translation gives CASSKKCLRAGIQGACGFLTEAFF.

The chain links TRBV28 to TRBJ2-7; 16 nucleotides line up with TRBD2. In germline, CDR1 is MDHEN, CDR2 SYDVKM. The CDR3 totals 17 residues. With V trimmed by 6 bases and J by 5 bases, 10 bases remained unmatched. CDR3 nucleotides: TGTGCCAGCAGACCGGGACTAGCGGGAGGGCCTTCCCACGAGCAGTACTTC. It is translated as CASRPGLAGGPSHEQYF. The full variable domain, in which reference TRBV28 and TRBJ2-7 provide the parts outside the CDR3, is DVKVTQSSRYLVKRTGEKVFLECVQDMDHENMFWYRQDPGLGLRLIYFSYDVKMKEKGDIPEGYSVSREKKERFSLILESASTNQTSMYLCASRPGLAGGPSHEQYFGPGTRLTVT.

The gene calls are TRBV5-1 and TRBJ1-2; 7 bases line up with TRBD1. This CDR3 is built from 15 residues. Germline assignment: CDR1 SGHRS and CDR2 YFSETQ. V was clipped by 0 bases and J by 0 bases; unmatched bases: 2. CDR3 DNA: TGCGCCAGCAGCTTGGGCGACAGGGCTAACTATGGCTACACCTTC. This gives the protein CASSLGDRANYGYTF.

The chain is built from TRBV19 and TRBJ1-2, with D maybe TRBD1 (5 bases). This CDR3 spans 13 amino acids. Germline V CDR1 and CDR2: LNHDA, SQIVND (reference sequence). The V gene lost 3 bases and the J gene lost 4 bases, with 9 bases spanning the gap. The CDR3 nucleotides are TGTGCCAGTAGTATGCAGGGATTCTATGGCTACACCTTC. Translation gives CASSMQGFYGYTF.

This rearrangement joins TRBV15 to TRBJ2-5, with D perhaps matching TRBD1 (6 bases). The CDR3 length is 14 residues. With 0 bases removed from V and 4 bases from J, the gap between germline ends came to 9 bases. Germline CDR1 is LNHNV and CDR2 is YYDKDF (reference sequence). The CDR3 sequence: CATSRDQGSETQYF. The CDR3 nucleotides read TGTGCCACCAGCAGAGATCAGGGGTCAGAGACCCAGTACTTC.

This chain joins TRBV14 and TRBJ2-7, with D perhaps TRBD1 or TRBD2 (6 bases each). The CDR3 runs 14 residues. V lost 1 base to trimming and J lost 6 bases, with 13 bases between them. Germline CDR1 SGHDN, CDR2 FVKESK. CDR3 bases: TGTGCCAGCAGCCAAGGCGGGACAATCAGCGAGCAGTACTTC. It is translated as CASSQGGTISEQYF.

The chain uses TRBV5-1 and TRBJ2-5; 10 nucleotides align to TRBD1. The DNA end favors TRBJ2-7, so the J call may be wrong. The V gene's germline CDR1 is SGHRS and CDR2 YFSETQ. The CDR3 contains 14 residues. CDR3 loop: CASRERQGAGEQYF. Here the CDR3 DNA reads TGCGCCAGCAGGGAAAGACAGGGGGCGGGCGAGCAGTACTTC.

The CDR3 reads CASSADILIQPLHF. The CDR3 nucleotides read TGTGCCAGCAGCGCGGACATCTTAATTCAACCCCTCCACTTT. This chain joins TRBV5-5 and TRBJ1-6; perhaps TRBD1 as D (5 bases). The CDR3 is 14 residues long. CDR1 SGHKS and CDR2 YYEKEE come from the germline V gene (reference sequence). V shed 4 bases and J shed 12 bases, with 17 bases lying between them.

The chain joins TRBV4-3 to TRBJ1-3; the D gene is possibly TRBD1 (5 bases). The germline V gene has CDR1 LGHNA and CDR2 YSLEER. This CDR3 comprises 13 residues. V lost 0 bases and J lost 8, with 8 bases in between. CDR3 residues: CASSQDQGYTIYF. In nucleotides, the CDR3 is TGCGCCAGCAGCCAAGATCAGGGTTACACCATATATTTT.

This sequence joins TRBV7-2 and TRBJ1-4, with a possible D match to TRBD1 (6 bases). Deletions cut 3 bases from V and 8 bases from J, with 13 bases between. The CDR3 covers 14 residues. Germline CDR1 SGHTA, CDR2 FQGNSA. The CDR3 loop reads CASSFTGKGEKLFF. Written as DNA, the CDR3 is TGTGCCAGCAGCTTTACAGGGAAGGGGGAAAAACTGTTTTTT. Looking up the rest from reference TRBV7-2 and TRBJ1-4 gives the full variable domain: GAGVSQSPSNKVTEKGKDVELRCDPISGHTALYWYRQSLGQGLEFLIYFQGNSAPDKSGLPSDRFSAERTGGSVSTLTIQRTQQEDSAVYLCASSFTGKGEKLFFGSGTQLSVL.

The V call is TRBV14, the J call TRBJ2-5; 10 bases fit TRBD2. The CDR3 runs to 17 residues. Germline lookup yields CDR1 SGHDN and CDR2 FVKESK. J was trimmed by 6 bases and V by 1 base; bases with no gene match: 11. Here the CDR3 DNA reads TGTGCCAGCAGCCAAGTTGGCGCTAGCGGGAGTCGGAAGACCCAGTACTTC. This sequence encodes CASSQVGASGSRKTQYF.

The chain carries TRBV20-1 and TRBJ2-7; D ambiguous. The CDR3 runs to 11 residues. Between the trimmed V and J ends, which lost 6 bases and 6 bases, there was a span of 12 bases. CDR1 and CDR2 from the germline V gene are DFQATT and SNEGSKA (reference sequence). The CDR3 DNA is TGCAGTGCCCTGTTAGGGATCGAGCAGTACTTC. It is translated as CSALLGIEQYF.

This clone is labeled as medium-sized (0.01 to 0.1%). This rearrangement joins TRBV5-1 to TRBJ1-1; D might be TRBD1 (5 bases). This CDR3 has 14 residues. With 4 bases removed from V and 3 bases from J, the gap between germline ends came to 13 bases. CDR1 and CDR2 from the germline V gene are SGHRS and YFSETQ. CDR3 protein: CASSPGGWDTEAFF. DNA of the CDR3: TGCGCCAGCAGCCCTGGGGGGTGGGACACTGAAGCTTTCTTT.